Presented here are 20 T cell receptor beta chains from one specimen sequenced in a study of shared clonotypes between healthy human individuals. Sequencing was performed with immunoSEQ multiplex PCR; in TCRdb, only in-frame clones are kept and a portion is missing. The table includes about 480,000 clones, over 60% detected once. Sequenced sample: PBMCs. The receptors come from a middle-aged woman in good health. Some clones in this sample may be carry-over from other donors' samples.

This rearrangement joins TRBV28 to TRBJ1-1, with D perhaps TRBD1 (6 bases). Germline V gene sequence: CDR1 MDHEN, CDR2 SYDVKM. The V and J ends lost 4 bases and 5 bases respectively, with 17 bases between them. The CDR3 has 15 residues. For the CDR3, the DNA is TGTGCCAGCAGTTCTTGGAGGGGGGCGAGGACTGAAGCTTTCTTT. Translating gives CASSSWRGARTEAFF.

CDR3 coding DNA: TGCGCCAGCAGTAATGGGCAGACAGGGCTCGGGCAGTACTTC. Amino acids: CASSNGQTGLGQYF. The V gene is TRBV10-1, the J gene TRBJ2-7, with 7 nucleotides matching TRBD1. Trimming took 5 bases from V and 9 from J; bases not matched to a gene: 13. The CDR3 is 14 amino acids. Germline V gives CDR1 WNHNN, CDR2 SYGVQD (reference sequence).

This chain links TRBV19 with TRBJ2-2, with 9 nucleotides matching TRBD2. The J segment lost 1 base and the V segment lost 6 bases, leaving 3 bases of the junction unmatched. CDR1 LNHDA and CDR2 SQIVND come from the germline V gene (reference sequence). The CDR3 totals 15 residues. The chain's CDR3 is CASRQAGGNTGELFF. The CDR3 coding sequence is TGTGCCAGTAGACAAGCGGGAGGGAACACCGGGGAGCTGTTTTTT.

The chain uses TRBV6-5 and TRBJ2-1; TRBD2 agrees at 7 bases. V was pared by 4 bases and J by 5 bases, with 5 bases of the junction left unmatched. CDR1 MNHEY and CDR2 SVGAGI come from the germline V gene. This CDR3 contains 14 residues. CDR3 in amino acids: CASSWASGNNEQFF. In nucleotides, the CDR3 is TGTGCCAGCAGTTGGGCTAGCGGAAACAATGAGCAGTTCTTC.

The V gene is TRBV5-1, the J gene TRBJ1-1, with 7 bases that match TRBD1. The CDR3 totals 15 residues. The germline V gene has CDR1 SGHRS and CDR2 YFSETQ. Germline trimming cut 7 bases from V and 6 bases from J; bases unmatched to any gene: 15. CDR3 protein: CASSAGHDRVSEAFF. In nucleotides, the CDR3 is TGCGCCAGCTCAGCTGGGCATGACAGGGTTTCTGAAGCTTTCTTT.

The gene calls are TRBV27 and TRBJ2-3; D could derive from TRBD1 or TRBD2 (5 bases each). The germline V and J ends were trimmed by 8 bases and 3 bases, with 21 bases remaining between them. The CDR3 is 16 residues long. CDR1 is MNHEY, CDR2 SMNVEV, per germline (reference sequence). CDR3 amino acids: CASHKFGASLTDTQYF. DNA of the CDR3: TGTGCCAGCCACAAGTTCGGGGCTAGTCTAACAGATACGCAGTATTTT.

The DNA of the CDR3 is TGTGCCAGCAGTCAAAACCACGAGTTGGGCTCCTACAATGAGCAGTTCTTC. Protein: CASSQNHELGSYNEQFF. The chain links TRBV27 to TRBJ2-1; D is ambiguous. Trimming removed 5 bases from V and 0 bases from J, with 17 bases in between. Germline V gene sequence: CDR1 MNHEY, CDR2 SMNVEV (reference sequence). The CDR3 sequence is 17 residues long.

The chain couples TRBV29-1 to TRBJ2-1, with TRBD1 matching 8 bases. Germline trimming cut 6 bases from V and 8 bases from J; bases unmatched to any gene: 12. Germline values: CDR1 SQVTM, CDR2 ANQGSEA. The CDR3 extends over 14 amino acids. The CDR3 reads CSVTGTGLRDEQFF. The CDR3 coding sequence is TGCAGCGTCACCGGGACAGGCCTCAGGGATGAGCAGTTCTTC.

V gene TRBV12-5 combines with J gene TRBJ2-3; TRBD2 is a possible D gene (5 bases). CDR3 length equals 12 residues. Per the germline V gene, CDR1 is LGHNT and CDR2 is FRNRAP. V was shortened by 6 bases and J by 5 bases, with 9 bases between the two germline ends. The CDR3 DNA is TGTGCTAGTGGGACTAACGGAGATACGCAGTATTTT. Amino acid sequence: CASGTNGDTQYF.

The chain combines TRBV9 with TRBJ2-1; no definite D call. This CDR3 is built from 14 residues. V was trimmed by 0 bases and J by 9 bases, leaving 13 bases between them. CDR1 SGDLS and CDR2 YYNGEE come from the germline V gene. CDR3: CASSVDGWSSEQFF. The DNA of the CDR3 is TGTGCCAGCAGCGTAGATGGGTGGAGCAGTGAGCAGTTCTTC.

V is TRBV6-1 and J is TRBJ2-1; 7 nucleotides align to TRBD2. Germline V gives CDR1 MNHNS, CDR2 SASEGT. The junction had 5 bases not matched to a gene; V was cut back by 1 base and J by 8 bases. The CDR3 extends over 14 amino acids. The CDR3 protein is CASSEVGLVDEQFF. The CDR3 DNA follows: TGTGCCAGCAGTGAAGTCGGACTAGTCGATGAGCAGTTCTTC.

This chain connects TRBV5-1 to TRBJ2-7, with 11 bases aligning to TRBD1. The V segment lost 3 bases and the J segment 2 bases; nucleotides outside the gene matches: 1. The CDR3 sequence is 14 residues long. The germline V gene encodes CDR1 SGHRS and CDR2 YFSETQ. The CDR3 here is CASSWDRGAYEQYF. The CDR3 nucleotides read TGCGCCAGCAGCTGGGACAGGGGGGCCTACGAGCAGTACTTC.

Only a few counts were recorded for this clone. The sample carries other DNA sequences with the same CDR3. The V call is TRBV19, the J call TRBJ2-7, with 7 bases fitting TRBD2. This CDR3 spans 14 amino acids. With V trimmed by 4 bases and J by 2 bases, 5 bases remained unmatched. Germline loops: CDR1 LNHDA, CDR2 SQIVND (reference sequence). The CDR3 coding sequence is TGTGCCAGTAGTACCCCCGGACTAGCCTACGAGCAGTACTTC. Protein sequence: CASSTPGLAYEQYF.

This rearrangement joins TRBV28 to TRBJ1-3; maybe TRBD1 (5 bases). CDR1 is MDHEN and CDR2 is SYDVKM in the germline V gene. There are 16 residues in the CDR3. The V gene lost 3 bases and the J gene lost 0 bases, with 12 bases spanning the gap. DNA of the CDR3: TGTGCCAGCAGTTTTTGGAGTGGGGGCTCTGGAAACACCATATATTTT. Amino acid sequence: CASSFWSGGSGNTIYF.

This clone has only a few counts. The rearrangement joins TRBV27 to TRBJ2-1; D gene ambiguous. The CDR3 contains 13 residues. Trimming shortened V by 3 bases and J by 7 bases, and 10 bases separated the two germline ends. CDR1 MNHEY and CDR2 SMNVEV come from the germline V gene (reference sequence). CDR3 in amino acids: CASSFQRRNEQFF. The CDR3 coding sequence is TGTGCCAGCAGTTTTCAGAGGCGGAATGAGCAGTTCTTC.

This chain connects TRBV5-4 to TRBJ2-1, with 10 nucleotides matching TRBD2. The ends lost 4 bases at V and 2 bases at J; junction bases unmatched: 3. From germline, CDR1 is SGHNT and CDR2 YYREEE (reference sequence). This CDR3 has 15 amino acids. CDR3 coding DNA: TGTGCCAGCAGCCCCAGCGGGAGGGCCTACAATGAGCAGTTCTTC. It codes for CASSPSGRAYNEQFF.

This clone was observed a single time. The rearrangement joins TRBV30 to TRBJ2-1, with D tentatively TRBD2 (5 bases). The length of the CDR3 is 15 residues. Trimming left V 4 bases short and J 7 bases short, with 20 bases between. Germline values: CDR1 GTSNPN, CDR2 SVGIG (reference sequence). CDR3 in DNA: TGTGCCTGGAATCGCGACCGGAGGCCGTCTAATGAGCAGTTCTTC. As protein: CAWNRDRRPSNEQFF.

The chain couples TRBV18 to TRBJ2-4, with TRBD1 identical over 8 bases. With 6 bases clipped from V and 4 bases from J, the junction kept 8 bases outside the gene matches. Looked up from germline, CDR1 is KGHSH and CDR2 is LQKENI. CDR3 length equals 15 residues. The CDR3 spells CASSHRDRQKNIQYF. The CDR3, as DNA: TGTGCCAGCTCCCACCGGGACAGGCAAAAAAACATTCAGTACTTC.

This clone showed up just a few times. DNA of the CDR3: TGTGCTAGTGGTCCAGGGGCCTATGGCTACACCTTC. It encodes CASGPGAYGYTF. This chain connects TRBV12-5 to TRBJ1-2; D is possibly TRBD1 (6 bases). CDR3 size: 12 residues. The germline V gene encodes CDR1 LGHNT and CDR2 FRNRAP. Trimming cost V 5 bases and J 4 bases, with 8 bases left between them.

The rearrangement joins TRBV28 to TRBJ1-5; 7 bases are a match to TRBD1. Trimming cost V 6 bases and J 2 bases; bases outside gene matches: 10. Germline values: CDR1 MDHEN, CDR2 SYDVKM. The CDR3 is made up of 16 amino acids. Written as DNA, the CDR3 is TGTGCCAGCAGCAACATACGAGACAGGGGCAATCAGCCCCAGCATTTT. Amino acids: CASSNIRDRGNQPQHF.